The 8 T cell receptor beta chains given below trace back to one sample, sequenced in a study of blood T cell repertoires in COVID-19. Assay: immunoSEQ multiplex PCR; the TCRdb copy retains only in-frame clones and omits some. This table has approximately 440,000 clones, around 90% appearing once. Sequencing was carried out using PBMCs or T cells enriched from blood (not recorded which). Receptor source: a woman aged 18 to 35 who had recovered from COVID-19.

The chain has TRBV6-5 and TRBJ1-2; tentatively, D is TRBD1 (6 bases). There are 13 residues in the CDR3. Germline V gene lookup returns CDR1 MNHEY and CDR2 SVGAGI. Trimming took off 11 bases at V and 7 bases at J, with 20 bases between the two ends. The CDR3 reads CAAPRGGSIGYTF. As DNA, the CDR3 is TGTGCCGCCCCGAGGGGGGGATCTATTGGCTACACCTTC.

This clone was picked up a small number of times. This sample includes further DNA sequences coding for the same CDR3. This chain links TRBV6-5 with TRBJ1-5; TRBD1 is a possible D gene (6 bases). This CDR3 spans 14 amino acids. V lost 7 bases to trimming and J lost 0 bases, with 10 bases between them. Germline V gene sequence: CDR1 MNHEY, CDR2 SVGAGI. CDR3 DNA sequence: TGTGCCAGCACAACAGGGAATAGCAATCAGCCCCAGCATTTT. Its translation is CASTTGNSNQPQHF.

V is TRBV5-1 and J is TRBJ1-1, with a weak D call TRBD1 (5 bases). The germline CDR1 and CDR2 sequences are SGHRS and YFSETQ. CDR3 size: 15 residues. V lost 0 bases to trimming and J lost 1 base, with 10 bases between them. The CDR3: CASSLEVTANTEAFF. Here the CDR3 DNA reads TGCGCCAGCAGCTTGGAAGTGACAGCGAACACTGAAGCTTTCTTT.

This chain uses TRBV30 with TRBJ2-7, with D tentatively TRBD1 (6 bases). The CDR3 loop spans 15 amino acids. The ends were cut back, 3 bases at V and 3 bases at J, with 18 bases in the middle. Germline loops: CDR1 GTSNPN, CDR2 SVGIG (reference sequence). The chain's CDR3 is CAWSPWGQGVYEQYF. In nucleotides, the CDR3 is TGTGCCTGGAGCCCCTGGGGGCAGGGAGTCTACGAGCAGTACTTC.

The chain couples TRBV18 to TRBJ1-2; 9 bases align to TRBD1. The CDR3 has 16 amino acids. The germline gives CDR1 KGHSH, CDR2 LQKENI. V dropped 3 bases and J dropped 0; count of bases not matched to a gene: 5. In DNA, the CDR3 is TGTGCCAGCTCACCGGAACAGGGGGCAGCTAACTATGGCTACACCTTC. Amino acid sequence: CASSPEQGAANYGYTF.

V gene TRBV28 combines with J gene TRBJ1-5, with a possible D match to TRBD1 (6 bases). The germline V gene has CDR1 MDHEN and CDR2 SYDVKM. V lost 0 bases and J 0 bases, leaving 6 bases between the germline ends. This CDR3 contains 15 residues. CDR3 sequence (DNA): TGTGCCAGCAGTTTATGGGACAGTAGCAATCAGCCCCAGCATTTT. Its protein is CASSLWDSSNQPQHF.

This clone is a singleton in its sample. The rearrangement links TRBV7-8 to TRBJ1-1; possibly TRBD1 for D (5 bases). The V gene's germline CDR1 is SGHVS and CDR2 FQNEAQ. The V and J ends lost 3 bases and 5 bases respectively, with 16 bases between them. The CDR3 covers 15 residues. The CDR3 spells CASSLGGRSWTEAFF. DNA of the CDR3: TGTGCCAGCAGCTTGGGGGGACGGTCGTGGACTGAAGCTTTCTTT.

This chain uses TRBV30 with TRBJ1-2; D is perhaps TRBD1 (5 bases). The CDR3 extends over 13 amino acids. Trimming removed 3 bases at V and 8 bases at J, with 16 bases between. The germline V gene has CDR1 GTSNPN and CDR2 SVGIG (reference sequence). Here the CDR3 DNA reads TGTGCCTGGAGAAGGTCCAGGGCGGAGGGCTACACCTTC. Translation gives CAWRRSRAEGYTF.